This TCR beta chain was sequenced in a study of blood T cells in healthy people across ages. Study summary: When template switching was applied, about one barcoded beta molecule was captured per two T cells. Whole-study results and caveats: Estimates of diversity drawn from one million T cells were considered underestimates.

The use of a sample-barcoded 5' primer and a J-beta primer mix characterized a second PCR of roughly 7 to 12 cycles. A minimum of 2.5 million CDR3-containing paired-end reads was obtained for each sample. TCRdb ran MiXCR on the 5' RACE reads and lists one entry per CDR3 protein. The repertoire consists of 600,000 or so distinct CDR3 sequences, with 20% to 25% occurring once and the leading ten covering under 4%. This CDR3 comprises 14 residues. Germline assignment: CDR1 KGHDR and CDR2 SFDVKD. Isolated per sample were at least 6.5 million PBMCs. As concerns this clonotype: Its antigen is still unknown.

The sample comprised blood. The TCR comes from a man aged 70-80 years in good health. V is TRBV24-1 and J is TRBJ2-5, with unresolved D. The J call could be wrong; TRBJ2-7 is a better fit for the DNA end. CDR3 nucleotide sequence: TGTGCCACCAGTGACTCGTTGAGTTCCTACGAGCAGTACTTC. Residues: CATSDSLSSYEQYF.